These 11 T cell receptor beta chains originate from one sample sequenced in a study of T cell responses to AZD1222 COVID-19 vaccine. Measured with immunoSEQ multiplex PCR; TCRdb has only the in-frame clones, and not every one. The table includes 120,000 or so clones, over 85% detected once. This specimen was peripheral blood, taken 28 days after the second AZD1222 dose. The receptors originated from an adult who received the AZD1222 COVID-19 vaccine.

The V and J genes are TRBV5-1 and TRBJ2-7, with 8 bases lining up with TRBD1. Germline loops: CDR1 SGHRS, CDR2 YFSETQ. This CDR3 is 13 amino acids long. With V trimmed by 7 bases and J by 6 bases, 9 bases remained unmatched. For the CDR3, the DNA is TGCGCCAGCCGGACAGGGAATGAGGTCGAGCAGTACTTC. It yields the protein CASRTGNEVEQYF.

V gene TRBV30 combines with J gene TRBJ1-1; D is undetermined. CDR1 is GTSNPN, CDR2 SVGIG, per germline (reference sequence). Deletions cut 2 bases from V and 11 bases from J, with 18 bases between. The CDR3 runs to 13 residues. The CDR3 sequence is CAWSFGSRLFAFF. Written as DNA, the CDR3 is TGTGCCTGGAGTTTCGGATCTCGGCTCTTCGCTTTCTTT.

V is TRBV19 and J is TRBJ1-1, with TRBD1 as a possible D gene (5 bases). Trimming took 2 bases from V and 1 from J, leaving 8 bases between them. Germline CDR1 reads LNHDA; CDR2 reads SQIVND (reference sequence). CDR3 length: 14 residues. CDR3 sequence reads: CASSISGQNTEAFF. The CDR3 bases are TGTGCCAGTAGTATATCAGGGCAGAACACTGAAGCTTTCTTT.

The V gene is TRBV7-9, the J gene TRBJ1-2, with a possible D match to TRBD1 (5 bases). The V gene lost 2 bases and the J gene lost 0 bases, with 13 bases spanning the gap. The length of the CDR3 is 16 residues. Germline CDR1 and CDR2: SEHNR and FQNEAQ (reference sequence). CDR3 loop: CASSLRQGSTNYGYTF. CDR3 sequence (DNA): TGTGCCAGCAGCTTACGCCAGGGATCGACTAACTATGGCTACACCTTC.

This clone appeared a few times. The rearrangement uses TRBV19 and TRBJ1-5, with D hard to call. Trimming left V 3 bases short and J 1 base short, with 13 bases between. The germline gives CDR1 LNHDA, CDR2 SQIVND (reference sequence). This CDR3 spans 16 amino acids. CDR3 region: CASSIQRTLSNQPQHF. CDR3 in DNA: TGTGCCAGTAGTATTCAAAGGACTCTCAGCAATCAGCCCCAGCATTTT.

This clone appeared once. This chain connects TRBV5-5 to TRBJ2-5, with 10 bases that match TRBD2. The J segment lost 1 base and the V segment lost 2 bases, leaving 5 bases of the junction unmatched. The CDR3 contains 16 residues. CDR1 SGHKS and CDR2 YYEKEE come from the germline V gene (reference sequence). This chain's CDR3 is CASSFGTSGAQETQYF. CDR3 DNA: TGTGCCAGCAGCTTTGGAACTAGCGGGGCCCAAGAGACCCAGTACTTC.

This rearrangement joins TRBV10-3 to TRBJ1-2; D is perhaps TRBD1 (6 bases). This CDR3 contains 15 residues. CDR1 is ENHRY and CDR2 is SYGVKD in the germline V gene. Trimming removed 4 bases at V and 6 bases at J, with 18 bases between. As DNA, the CDR3 is TGTGCCATCAGTGGGAGTACAGGGCCTAAAAATGGCTACACCTTC. Translation: CAISGSTGPKNGYTF.

The V call is TRBV5-4, the J call TRBJ2-3, with TRBD2 matching 13 bases. Unmatched junction bases numbered 5, after V lost 4 bases and J lost 0 bases. There are 17 residues in the CDR3. CDR1 SGHNT and CDR2 YYREEE come from the germline V gene (reference sequence). The CDR3 region is CASSPGLAGASTDTQYF. The CDR3 coding sequence is TGTGCCAGCAGCCCCGGACTAGCGGGGGCTAGCACAGATACGCAGTATTTT.

The gene calls are TRBV9 and TRBJ2-3; tentatively, D is TRBD1 (6 bases). The CDR3 has 21 amino acids. Between the trimmed V and J ends, which lost 0 bases and 0 bases, there was a span of 26 bases. CDR1 SGDLS and CDR2 YYNGEE come from the germline V gene. For the CDR3, the DNA is TGTGCCAGCAGCGTAGGACTCATGACGCCAGGGGTCCTCTTTAGCACAGATACGCAGTATTTT. Translating gives CASSVGLMTPGVLFSTDTQYF.

The chain has TRBV6-2 or TRBV6-3 and TRBJ2-1; the D is unclear. The CDR3 runs 13 residues. V was clipped by 4 bases and J by 5 bases, with 9 bases between them. CDR1 and CDR2 from the germline V gene are MNHEY and SVGEGT. CDR3 nucleotides: TGTGCCAGCAGTTCCCCCTCTAACAATGAGCAGTTCTTC. Amino acids: CASSSPSNNEQFF.

The sample holds one count of this clone. The gene calls are TRBV6-5 and TRBJ2-1; 12 positions agree with TRBD2. Germline trimming cut 4 bases from V and 6 bases from J; bases unmatched to any gene: 7. The germline gives CDR1 MNHEY, CDR2 SVGAGI. The CDR3 totals 16 residues. CDR3 DNA: TGTGCCAGCAGTTGGCGACTAGCGGGGGCCAGCAATGAGCAGTTCTTC. It codes for CASSWRLAGASNEQFF.